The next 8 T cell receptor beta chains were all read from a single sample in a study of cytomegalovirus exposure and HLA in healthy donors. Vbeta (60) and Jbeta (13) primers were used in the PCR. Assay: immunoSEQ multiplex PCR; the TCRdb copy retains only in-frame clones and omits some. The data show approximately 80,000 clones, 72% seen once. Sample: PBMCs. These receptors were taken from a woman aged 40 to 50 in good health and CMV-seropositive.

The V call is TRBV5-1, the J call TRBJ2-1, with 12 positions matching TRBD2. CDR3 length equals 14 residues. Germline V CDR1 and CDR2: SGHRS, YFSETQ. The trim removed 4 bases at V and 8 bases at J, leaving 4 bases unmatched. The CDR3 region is CASSIRTSGDEQFF. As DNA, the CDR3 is TGCGCCAGCAGCATTAGGACTAGCGGGGATGAGCAGTTCTTC.

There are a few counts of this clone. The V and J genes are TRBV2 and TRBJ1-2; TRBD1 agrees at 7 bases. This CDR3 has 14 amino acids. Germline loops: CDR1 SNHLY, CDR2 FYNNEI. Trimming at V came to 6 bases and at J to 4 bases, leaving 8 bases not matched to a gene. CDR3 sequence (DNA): TGTGCCAGCAGCGGCGGACAGGAGGTCTATGGCTACACCTTC. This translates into CASSGGQEVYGYTF.

The CDR3 sequence is CASSSQGDGYTF. The CDR3 bases are TGTGCCAGCAGTTCACAGGGAGATGGCTACACCTTC. The chain uses TRBV28 and TRBJ1-2, with D possibly matching TRBD1 (6 bases). V was clipped by 4 bases and J by 6 bases, with 9 bases between them. CDR1 is MDHEN and CDR2 is SYDVKM in the germline V gene. The CDR3 is 12 residues long.

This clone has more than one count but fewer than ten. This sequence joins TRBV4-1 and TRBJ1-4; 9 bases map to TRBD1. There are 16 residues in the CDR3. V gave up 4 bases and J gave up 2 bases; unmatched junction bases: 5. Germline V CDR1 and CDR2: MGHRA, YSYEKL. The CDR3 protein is CASSLRTGETNEKLFF. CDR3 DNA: TGCGCCAGCAGCCTCCGGACAGGGGAGACTAATGAAAAACTGTTTTTT.

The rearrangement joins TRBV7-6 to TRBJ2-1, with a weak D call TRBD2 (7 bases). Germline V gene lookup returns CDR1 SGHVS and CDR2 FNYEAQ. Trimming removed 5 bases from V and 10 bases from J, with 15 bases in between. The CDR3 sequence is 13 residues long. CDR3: CASSADAGAEQFF. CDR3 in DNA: TGTGCCAGCAGCGCCGACGCGGGGGCCGAGCAGTTCTTC.

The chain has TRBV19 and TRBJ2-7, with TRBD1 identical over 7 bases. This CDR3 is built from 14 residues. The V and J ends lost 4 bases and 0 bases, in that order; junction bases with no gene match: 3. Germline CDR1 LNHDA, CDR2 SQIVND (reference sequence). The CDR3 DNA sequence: TGTGCCAGTAGTACAGGACAGGCCTCCTACGAGCAGTACTTC. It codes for CASSTGQASYEQYF.

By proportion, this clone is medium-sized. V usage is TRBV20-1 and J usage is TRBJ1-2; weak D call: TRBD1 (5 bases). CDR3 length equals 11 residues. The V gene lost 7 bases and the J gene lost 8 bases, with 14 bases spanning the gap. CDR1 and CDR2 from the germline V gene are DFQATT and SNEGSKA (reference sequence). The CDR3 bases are TGCAGTGTAAGTAAGGGGAAGGGCTACACCTTC. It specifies CSVSKGKGYTF.

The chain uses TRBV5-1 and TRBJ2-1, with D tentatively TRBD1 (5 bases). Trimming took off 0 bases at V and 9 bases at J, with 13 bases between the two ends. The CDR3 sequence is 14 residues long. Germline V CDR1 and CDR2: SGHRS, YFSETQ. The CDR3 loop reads CASSLGRAGAEQFF. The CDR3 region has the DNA TGCGCCAGCAGCTTGGGCAGGGCTGGGGCTGAGCAGTTCTTC.